The rows below give T cell receptor beta chains drawn from one sample of a study of T cells in Graves' hyperthyroidism and ophthalmopathy. One entry per CDR3 protein, called by TCRdb with MiXCR from the multiplex PCR reads. The sample carries a few hundred thousand distinct CDR3 sequences, roughly 14% recorded once. The sequenced sample was blood. Receptors were obtained from a woman between 25 and 40 years old with Graves' ophthalmopathy. Both conserved end residues are part of each CDR3. The D gene is left open where the match is weak. Only part of the rows carry a size: once, few, many, or a class if the clone is expanded.

length	V	size	D	J	CDR3	DNA
15	TRBV20-1	once	TRBD2	TRBJ2-7	CSAPGLAGFSYEQYF	TGCAGTGCCCCGGGACTAGCGGGGTTCTCCTACGAGCAGTACTTC
17	TRBV27	-	TRBD1	TRBJ2-1	CASSFPIGQGDDNEPFF	TGTGCCAGCAGTTTTCCGATCGGACAGGGGGACGACAATGAGCCGTTCTTC
18	TRBV20-1	many	TRBD2	TRBJ2-5	CSHTSGGAFPGVGMAQYF	TGCAGCCACACGAGCGGGGGGGCCTTCCCGGGTGTGGGAATGGCCCAGTACTTC
14	TRBV30	many	TRBD1	TRBJ2-7	CAWKETGGLYEQYF	TGTGCCTGGAAGGAGACAGGGGGTCTCTACGAGCAGTACTTC
16	TRBV6-6	many	-	TRBJ1-2	CASSYSSGGQGLSYTF	TGTGCCAGCAGTTACTCGAGCGGAGGGCAGGGACTTAGCTACACCTTC
14	TRBV12-3/TRBV12-4	many	TRBD2	TRBJ2-5	CASSSLAGEETQYF	TGTGCCAGCAGTTCTCTAGCGGGGGAAGAGACCCAGTACTTC
15	TRBV6-1	many	TRBD1	TRBJ2-2	CASSDWRTGTGELFF	TGTGCCAGCAGTGACTGGAGGACAGGTACCGGGGAGCTGTTTTTT
11	TRBV27	-	-	TRBJ1-1	CASMQGAGAFF	TGTGCCAGCATGCAAGGGGCGGGAGCTTTCTTT
17	TRBV3-1	many	-	TRBJ2-4	CASSQARGGRSKNIQYF	TGTGCCAGCAGCCAAGCCCGTGGGGGCCGGTCCAAAAACATTCAGTACTTC
13	TRBV19	-	TRBD1	TRBJ1-2	CASRRQGVSGYTF	TGTGCCAGTAGGAGACAGGGTGTGTCTGGCTACACCTTC
15	TRBV19	few	-	TRBJ1-6	CASSPQGFRNSPLHF	TGTGCCAGTAGTCCACAGGGCTTTCGGAATTCACCCCTCCACTTT
15	TRBV7-9	-	TRBD1	TRBJ2-1	CASSLGQGVGNEQFF	TGTGCCAGCAGCTTAGGGCAGGGGGTGGGGAATGAGCAGTTCTTC
18	TRBV25-1	few	-	TRBJ2-6	CASSETVKLGSGANVLTF	TGTGCCAGCAGTGAAACGGTGAAATTAGGGTCTGGGGCCAACGTCCTGACTTTC
15	TRBV4-1	-	-	TRBJ2-5	CASSQGSRAQETQYF	TGCGCCAGCAGCCAAGGTTCACGGGCCCAAGAGACCCAGTACTTC